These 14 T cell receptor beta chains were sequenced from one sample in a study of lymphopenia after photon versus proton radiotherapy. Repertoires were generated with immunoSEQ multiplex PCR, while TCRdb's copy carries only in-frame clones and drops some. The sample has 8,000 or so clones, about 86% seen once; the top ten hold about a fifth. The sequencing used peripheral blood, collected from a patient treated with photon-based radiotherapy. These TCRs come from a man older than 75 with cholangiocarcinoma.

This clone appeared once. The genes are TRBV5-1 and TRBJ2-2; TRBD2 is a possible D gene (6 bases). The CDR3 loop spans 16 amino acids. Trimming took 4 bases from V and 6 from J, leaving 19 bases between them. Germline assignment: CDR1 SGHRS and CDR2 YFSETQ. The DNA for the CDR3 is TGCGCCAGCAGCCACCCCGGGAGAGAGGCCGCCGGGGAGCTGTTTTTT. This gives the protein CASSHPGREAAGELFF.

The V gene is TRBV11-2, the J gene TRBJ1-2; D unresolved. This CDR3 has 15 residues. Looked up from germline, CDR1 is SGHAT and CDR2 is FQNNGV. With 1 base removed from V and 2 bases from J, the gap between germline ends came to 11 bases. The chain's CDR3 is CASSLVTRWNYGYTF. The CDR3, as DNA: TGTGCCAGCAGCTTAGTTACCCGGTGGAACTATGGCTACACCTTC.

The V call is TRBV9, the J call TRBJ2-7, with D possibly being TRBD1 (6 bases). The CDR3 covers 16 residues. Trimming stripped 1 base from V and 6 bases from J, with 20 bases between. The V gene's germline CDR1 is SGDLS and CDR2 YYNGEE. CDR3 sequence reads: CASSVFLGDKDGEQYF. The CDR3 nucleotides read TGTGCCAGCAGCGTATTCCTAGGGGACAAGGATGGCGAGCAGTACTTC.

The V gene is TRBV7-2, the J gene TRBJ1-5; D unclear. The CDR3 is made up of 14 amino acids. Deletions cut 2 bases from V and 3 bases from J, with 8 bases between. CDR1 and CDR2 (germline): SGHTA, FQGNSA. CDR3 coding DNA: TGTGCCAGCAGCTTAAATGGTTTCAATCAGCCCCAGCATTTT. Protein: CASSLNGFNQPQHF.

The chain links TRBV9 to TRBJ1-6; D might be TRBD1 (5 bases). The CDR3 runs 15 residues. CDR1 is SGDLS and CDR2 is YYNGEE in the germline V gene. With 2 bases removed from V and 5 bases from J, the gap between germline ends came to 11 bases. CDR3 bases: TGTGCCAGCAGCGTGGATGGGACGGATAATTCACCCCTCCACTTT. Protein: CASSVDGTDNSPLHF.

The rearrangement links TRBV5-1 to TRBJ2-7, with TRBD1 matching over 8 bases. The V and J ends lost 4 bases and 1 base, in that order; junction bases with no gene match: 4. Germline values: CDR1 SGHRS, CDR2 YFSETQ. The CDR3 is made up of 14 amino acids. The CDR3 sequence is CASSPGGSSYEQYF. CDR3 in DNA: TGCGCCAGCAGCCCAGGGGGCAGTTCCTACGAGCAGTACTTC.

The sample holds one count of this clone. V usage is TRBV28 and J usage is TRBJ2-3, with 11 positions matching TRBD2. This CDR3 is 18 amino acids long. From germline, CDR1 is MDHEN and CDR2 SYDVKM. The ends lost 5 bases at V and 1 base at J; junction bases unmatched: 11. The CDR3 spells CASSPLGISGGGTDTQYF. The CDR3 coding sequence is TGTGCCAGCAGTCCCCTAGGGATTAGCGGGGGGGGCACAGATACGCAGTATTTT.

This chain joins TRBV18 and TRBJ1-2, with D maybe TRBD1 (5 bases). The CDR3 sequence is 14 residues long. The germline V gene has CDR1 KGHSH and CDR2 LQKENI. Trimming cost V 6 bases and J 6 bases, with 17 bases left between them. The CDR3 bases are TGTGCCAGCTCCCGACGGGGAGGGGACGATGGCTACACCTTC. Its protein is CASSRRGGDDGYTF.

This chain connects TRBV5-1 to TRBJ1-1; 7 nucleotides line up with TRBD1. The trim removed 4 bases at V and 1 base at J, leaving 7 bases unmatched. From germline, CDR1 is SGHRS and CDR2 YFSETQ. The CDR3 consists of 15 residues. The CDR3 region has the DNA TGCGCCAGCAGCCCCCCGGACAGGCCGAACACTGAAGCTTTCTTT. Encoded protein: CASSPPDRPNTEAFF.

CDR3 amino acids: CASSLGLLNTEAFF. CDR3 coding DNA: TGCGCCAGCAGCTTAGGACTCTTGAACACTGAAGCTTTCTTT. The chain has TRBV5-1 and TRBJ1-1; unclear D gene. CDR3 length: 14 residues. V lost 2 bases and J 0 bases, leaving 8 bases between the germline ends. Germline V gives CDR1 SGHRS, CDR2 YFSETQ.

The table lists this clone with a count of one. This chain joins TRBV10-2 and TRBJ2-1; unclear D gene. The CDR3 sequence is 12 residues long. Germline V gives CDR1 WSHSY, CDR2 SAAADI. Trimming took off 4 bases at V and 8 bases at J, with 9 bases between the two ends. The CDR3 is CASSASNYEQFF. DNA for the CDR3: TGCGCCAGCAGTGCCAGTAACTATGAGCAGTTCTTC.

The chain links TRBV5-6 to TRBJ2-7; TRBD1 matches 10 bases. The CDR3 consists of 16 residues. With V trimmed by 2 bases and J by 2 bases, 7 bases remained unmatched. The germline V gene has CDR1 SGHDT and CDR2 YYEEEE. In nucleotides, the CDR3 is TGTGCCAGCAGCTTTCGTCTCGGGACAGGGGCCTACGAGCAGTACTTC. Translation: CASSFRLGTGAYEQYF.

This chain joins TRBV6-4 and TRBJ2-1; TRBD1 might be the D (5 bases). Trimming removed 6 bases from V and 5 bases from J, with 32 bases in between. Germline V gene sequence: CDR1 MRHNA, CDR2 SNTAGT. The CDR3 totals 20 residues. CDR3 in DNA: TGTGCCAGCAGCCGTTTCGTCCAGGGTTATGGAGCAACGGGCAACAATGAGCAGTTCTTC. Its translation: CASSRFVQGYGATGNNEQFF.

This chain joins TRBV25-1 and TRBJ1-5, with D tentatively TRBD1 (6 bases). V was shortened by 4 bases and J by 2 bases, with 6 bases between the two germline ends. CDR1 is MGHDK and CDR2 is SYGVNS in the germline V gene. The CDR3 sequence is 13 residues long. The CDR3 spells CASSGTGNQPQHF. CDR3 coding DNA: TGTGCCAGCAGTGGGACAGGCAATCAGCCCCAGCATTTT.